This TCR beta chain emerged from a study of a mutant IDH1 vaccine in newly diagnosed glioma (dated by TCRdb to the early 2020s). Regarding the study in general: Vaccination began 4-6 weeks after radiotherapy alone, or alongside temozolomide cycles in the chemotherapy-containing groups. The week-35 safety follow-up was designated visit V12, and the week-47 end of study was designated visit V13. Of the roughly 32 patients who were treated, approximately 60% were male and roughly 38% were female, and the mean age was around 40 years. Peripheral blood was drawn at six visits: V03 (baseline), V05, V07, V10, V12 and V13. Longitudinal TCRB deep sequencing was done for some 26 treated patients, wherever samples were available for exploratory analyses. Prior to enrollment, standard therapy consisting of radiotherapy alone, temozolomide alone, or radiochemotherapy with temozolomide had been administered to patients, with the combination being received by most patients.

To prepare the library, the immunoSEQ multiplex PCR assay was applied. The hsTCRB Kit was used according to the manufacturer's protocol to amplify rearranged TCR beta chain sequences. An Illumina MiSeq was used to sequence the TCRB libraries. The paper's data handling went like this. Demultiplexing, trimming and gene mapping were performed with the kit vendor's proprietary platform. TCRdb provides this immuneACCESS table in a form limited to in-frame rearrangements. Some clones are lacking; in checked studies, under half of them reflect an unresolved V gene, and why the rest are absent is not known. V and J calls and clone size are given by that table; D and trimming were obtained from the DNA. This sample comprises tens of thousands of clones, about 90% of them detected only once. The leading ten clones occupy 1.5% to 2% of the sample. Concerning this clone: Its target antigen remains unknown. Nothing much larger sits one base from this clone, and base qualities are not available.

The sample's time point label, decoded: week 35, safety follow-up. Each vaccine dose, consisting of 300 ug of a 20-mer mutant IDH1 peptide in Montanide, was administered subcutaneously with topical imiquimod. Patients received eight vaccinations in weeks 1, 3, 5, 7, 11, 15, 19 and 23, corresponding to visits V03 through V10. The donors had newly diagnosed IDH1-mutant astrocytomas of WHO grade 3 or 4 that showed loss of nuclear ATRX. The samples were drawn from NOA16, a multicentre, single-arm, open-label phase I trial in Germany that tested a mutant IDH1 peptide vaccine in humans for the first time. Genomic DNA for TCRB sequencing was isolated from EDTA blood with the DNeasy Blood and Tissue Kit. Findings and caveats that apply to the study as a whole: Across multiple MHC alleles, vaccine-induced immune responses were seen in more than 90% of patients. Pseudoprogression seemed to be unrelated to changes in the top peripheral T cell clonotypes found by TCRB sequencing. Availability determined which PBMC samples were chosen for TCRB deep sequencing. It was noted by the authors that analyses of patient blood samples could not be reproduced owing to sample limitations.

This TCR was sampled from a man aged 40-49 years with glioma. The source was PBMCs, collected from a glioma patient whose treatment included an IDH1 peptide vaccine.

In nucleotide form, the sequence is TGTGCCAGCAGCGGGTGGGGGCCGAGCACAGATACGCAGTATTTT. This sequence encodes CASSGWGPSTDTQYF. Recombination connected TRBV2 to TRBJ2-3; the D segment could be TRBD1, given 6 matching bases. Trimming at the junction amounts to 6 bases on V and 0 bases on J, and the germline ends lie 13 bases apart. The germline V gene supplies CDR1 SNHLY and CDR2 FYNNEI. Inclusive of the bounding cysteine and phenylalanine, the CDR3 is 15 residues long. CDR3 DNA only is kept here, 45 bases in frame from base 1.